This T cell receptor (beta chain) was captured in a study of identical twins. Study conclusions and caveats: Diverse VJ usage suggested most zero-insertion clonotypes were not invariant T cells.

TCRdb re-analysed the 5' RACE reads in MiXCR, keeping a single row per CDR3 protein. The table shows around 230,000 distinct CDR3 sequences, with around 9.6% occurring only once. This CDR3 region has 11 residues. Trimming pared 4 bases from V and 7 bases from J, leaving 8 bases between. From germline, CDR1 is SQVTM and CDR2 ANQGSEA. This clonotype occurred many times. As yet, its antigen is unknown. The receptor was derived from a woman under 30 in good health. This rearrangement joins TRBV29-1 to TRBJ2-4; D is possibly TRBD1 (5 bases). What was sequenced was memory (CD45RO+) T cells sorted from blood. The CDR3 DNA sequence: TGCAGCGTTGGGACACTTAACATTCAGTACTTC. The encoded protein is CSVGTLNIQYF.